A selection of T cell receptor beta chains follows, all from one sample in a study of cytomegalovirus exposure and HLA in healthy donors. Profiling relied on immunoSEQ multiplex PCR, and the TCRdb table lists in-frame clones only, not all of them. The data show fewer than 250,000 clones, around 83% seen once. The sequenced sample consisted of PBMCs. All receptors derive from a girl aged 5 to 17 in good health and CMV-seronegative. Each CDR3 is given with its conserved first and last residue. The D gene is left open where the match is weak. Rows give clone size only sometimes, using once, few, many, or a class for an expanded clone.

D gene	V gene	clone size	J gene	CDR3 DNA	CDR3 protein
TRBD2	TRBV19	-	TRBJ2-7	TGTGCCAGCCGGGACTACCACGAGCAGTACTTC	CASRDYHEQYF
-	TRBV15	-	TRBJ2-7	TGTGCCACCAGCGGAGGGGGGGAGACCTACGAGCAGTACTTC	CATSGGGETYEQYF
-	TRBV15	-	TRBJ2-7	TGTGCCACCAGCAGAGAGCAGACTCCCTACGAGCAGTACTTC	CATSREQTPYEQYF
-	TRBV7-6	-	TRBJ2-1	TGTGCCAGCAGCTTAGGTGGCGAGCAGTTCTTC	CASSLGGEQFF
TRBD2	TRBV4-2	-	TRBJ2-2	TGTGCCAGCAGCTATGGACTAGCGGGGGGGCCGGGCGGGGAGCTGTTTTTT	CASSYGLAGGPGGELFF
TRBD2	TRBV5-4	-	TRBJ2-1	TGTGCCAGCAGCTTGGCTAGCGGGAAGGTTAGTGAGCAGTTCTTC	CASSLASGKVSEQFF
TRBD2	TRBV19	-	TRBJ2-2	TGTGCCAGTAGTGCACAACTAGCGGGGGGAACCGGGGAGCTGTTTTTT	CASSAQLAGGTGELFF
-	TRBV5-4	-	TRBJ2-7	TGTGCCAGCAGCTTACAGGGAAGTAACGAGCAGTACTTC	CASSLQGSNEQYF
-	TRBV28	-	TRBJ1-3	TGTGCCACCACAAGGCCCCGGGAGGCAGGAAACACCATATATTTT	CATTRPREAGNTIYF
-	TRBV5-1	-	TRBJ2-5	TGCGCCAGCAGCTTAGGGGAACCTCAAGAGACCCAGTACTTC	CASSLGEPQETQYF
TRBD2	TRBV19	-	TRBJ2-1	TGTGCCAGTAGCGCCGGGGGGGGCGGTGAGCAGTTCTTC	CASSAGGGGEQFF
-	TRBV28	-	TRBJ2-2	TGTGCCACAAGATTGGGGGCGGACACCGGGGAGCTGTTTTTT	CATRLGADTGELFF
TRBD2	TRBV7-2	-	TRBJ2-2	TGTGCCAGCAGACCTGGGGGGGCGAACACCGGGGAGCTGTTTTTT	CASRPGGANTGELFF
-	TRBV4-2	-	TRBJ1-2	TGTGCCAGCAGCCAAGATCGGACAGAGAACTATGGCTACACCTTC	CASSQDRTENYGYTF
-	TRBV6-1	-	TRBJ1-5	TGTGCCAGCAGTGAACTCAGGGGCGGAAATAGCAATCAGCCCCAGCATTTT	CASSELRGGNSNQPQHF
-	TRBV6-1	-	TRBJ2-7	TGTGCCAGCAGTCCTCCGGGGGCCTACGAGCAGTACTTC	CASSPPGAYEQYF
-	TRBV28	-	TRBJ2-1	TGTGCCAGCGGTAGATCCCCCGGTCATGAGCAGTTCTTC	CASGRSPGHEQFF
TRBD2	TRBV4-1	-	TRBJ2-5	TGCGCCAGCAGCCAGAGCGGGAGGACACAAGAGACCCAGTACTTC	CASSQSGRTQETQYF
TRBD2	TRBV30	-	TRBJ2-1	TGTGCCTGGAGAGCGGGAGTATCCTACAATGAGCAGTTCTTC	CAWRAGVSYNEQFF
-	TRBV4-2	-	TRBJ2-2	TGTGCCAGCAGCCGAACAGGGAGCACCGGGGAGCTGTTTTTT	CASSRTGSTGELFF
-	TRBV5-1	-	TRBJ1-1	TGCGCCAGCAGCTTGTCATACAGTCCTGAAGCTTTCTTT	CASSLSYSPEAFF
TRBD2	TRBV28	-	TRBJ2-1	TGTGCCAGCAGCCTTCCCGGGACTAGCGGATACAATGAGCAGTTCTTC	CASSLPGTSGYNEQFF
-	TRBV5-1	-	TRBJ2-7	TGCGCCAGCAGCTTGGAACAGACCAGATCCTACGAGCAGTACTTC	CASSLEQTRSYEQYF
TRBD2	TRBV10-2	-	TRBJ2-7	TGCGCCAGCATGAAAAGCGGGGGTGACTACGAGCAGTACTTC	CASMKSGGDYEQYF
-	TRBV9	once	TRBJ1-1	TGTGCCAGCAGTAGACAGGACACTGAAGCTTTCTTT	CASSRQDTEAFF
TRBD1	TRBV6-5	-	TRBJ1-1	TGTGCCAGCAGTTACCCCGGGACAGGGAGGGCTTTCTTT	CASSYPGTGRAFF
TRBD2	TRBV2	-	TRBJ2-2	TGTGCCAGCAGTGGAACTAGCGGGGGGGCCTGGCCCGGGGAGCTGTTTTTT	CASSGTSGGAWPGELFF
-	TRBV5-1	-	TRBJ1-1	TGCGCCAGCAGCCAAGACAGTGAAGCTTTCTTT	CASSQDSEAFF
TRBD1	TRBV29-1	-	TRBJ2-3	TGCAGCGTTCGAGGGGACAGATATCGCACAGATACGCAGTATTTT	CSVRGDRYRTDTQYF
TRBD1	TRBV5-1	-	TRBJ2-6	TGCGCCAGCAGGGTTTACAGGGGTCGATCTAGCTCTGGGGCCAACGTCCTGACTTTC	CASRVYRGRSSSGANVLTF
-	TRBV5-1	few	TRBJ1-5	TGCGCCAGCAGCTTTTCGGGGTACCAGCCCCAGCATTTT	CASSFSGYQPQHF
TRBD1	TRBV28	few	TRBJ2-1	TGTGCCAGCAGTTCTCCGTTAATACAGGGGGACTACAATGAGCAGTTCTTC	CASSSPLIQGDYNEQFF
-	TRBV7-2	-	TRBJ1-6	TGTGCCAGCAGCTTAGCCGGGGGAAATTCACCCCTCCACTTT	CASSLAGGNSPLHF
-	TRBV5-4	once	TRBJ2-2	TGTGCCAGCAGCTTGGCCGCCGGGGAGCTGTTTTTT	CASSLAAGELFF
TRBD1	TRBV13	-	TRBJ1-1	TGTGCCAGCAGCGTACTGGACAGGGTAGTTGAAGCTTTCTTT	CASSVLDRVVEAFF
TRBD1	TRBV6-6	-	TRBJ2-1	TGTGCCAGCGGCGGGACAGGGAGGCGTAAGAACAATGAGCAGTTCTTC	CASGGTGRRKNNEQFF
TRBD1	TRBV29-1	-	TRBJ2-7	TGCAGCGTTAAGGAGGGACAGGGGGCCTACGAGCAGTACTTC	CSVKEGQGAYEQYF
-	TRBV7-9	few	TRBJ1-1	TGTGCCAGCAGCTTAGCAGGGGGGAACACTGAAGCTTTCTTT	CASSLAGGNTEAFF
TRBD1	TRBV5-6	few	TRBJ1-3	TGTGCCAGCAGCTGGGACAGGGAAGGAAACACCATATATTTT	CASSWDREGNTIYF
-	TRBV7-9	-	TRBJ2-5	TGTGCCAGCAGCTCCCCCCGAGAGACCCAGTACTTC	CASSSPRETQYF
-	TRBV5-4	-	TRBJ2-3	TGTGCCAGCAGCTCGGGCGGGGAACTAACGGCGAAAGATACGCAGTATTTT	CASSSGGELTAKDTQYF
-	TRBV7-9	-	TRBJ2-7	TGTGCCAGCAGCTTAGGTACAGGCTCCGAGCAGTACTTC	CASSLGTGSEQYF
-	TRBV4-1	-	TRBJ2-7	TGCGCCAGCAGCCAAGAACCGTCAGTCTCCTACGAGCAGTACTTC	CASSQEPSVSYEQYF
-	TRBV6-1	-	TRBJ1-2	TGTGCCAGCAGTGAATTGGAGGTCCATGGCTACACCTTC	CASSELEVHGYTF
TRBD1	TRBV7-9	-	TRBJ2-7	TGTTCCAGCAGCAGACCCGGGACAGGGTATTCCTACGAGCAGTACTTC	CSSSRPGTGYSYEQYF
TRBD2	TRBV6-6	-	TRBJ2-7	TGTGCCAGCAGTTACGGCGGGAGTACCTACGAGCAGTACTTC	CASSYGGSTYEQYF
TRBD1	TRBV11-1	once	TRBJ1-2	TGTGCCAGCAGCGTGGGACAGGCCGTGGGCTACACCTTC	CASSVGQAVGYTF
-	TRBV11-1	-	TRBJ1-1	TGTGCCAGCAGCCCGCGACAGAGTGAAGCTTTCTTT	CASSPRQSEAFF
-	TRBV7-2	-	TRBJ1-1	TGTGCCAGCAGCCTGGTGTTTGGAACAGCGAACACTGAAGCTTTCTTT	CASSLVFGTANTEAFF
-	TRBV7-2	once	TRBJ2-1	TGTGCCAGCAGCTTAGCGACTAGGAGGAATGAGCAGTTCTTC	CASSLATRRNEQFF
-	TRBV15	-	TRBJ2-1	TGTGCCACCAGCAGAGAGGGCTCCTCCTACAATGAGCAGTTCTTC	CATSREGSSYNEQFF
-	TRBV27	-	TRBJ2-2	TGTGCCAGCAGTTTCAGAGGCACCGGGGAGCTGTTTTTT	CASSFRGTGELFF
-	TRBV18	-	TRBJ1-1	TGTGCCAGCTCACCAGGCCGACAACCTGCAACTGAAGCTTTCTTT	CASSPGRQPATEAFF